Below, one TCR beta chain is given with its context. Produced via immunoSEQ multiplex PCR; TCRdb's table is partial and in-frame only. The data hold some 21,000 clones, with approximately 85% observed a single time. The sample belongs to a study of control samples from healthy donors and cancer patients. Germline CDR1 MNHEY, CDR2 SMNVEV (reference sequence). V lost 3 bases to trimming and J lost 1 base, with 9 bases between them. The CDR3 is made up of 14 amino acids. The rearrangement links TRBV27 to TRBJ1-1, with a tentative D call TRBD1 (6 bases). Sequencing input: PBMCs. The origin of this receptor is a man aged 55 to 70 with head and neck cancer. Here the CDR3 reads CASSFLGANTEAFF. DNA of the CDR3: TGTGCCAGCAGTTTTCTGGGGGCGAACACTGAAGCTTTCTTT.